Following are 32 T cell receptor beta chains from one sample sequenced in a study of vaccination and CD4 T cells after COVID-19. Specified treatment: roughly 11-day PBMC culture with coronavirus spike peptide pools or control peptides (ViraFEST assay). No antigen has been assigned to these receptors. CD4+ T cells that had been cultured provided DNA sequenced with the Oncomine TCR Beta short-read assay. From the PCR reads, TCRdb called clonotypes with MiXCR, one entry per CDR3 protein. The repertoire consists of 7,000 to 10,000 distinct CDR3 sequences, with nearly 20% occurring once and the leading ten covering about 20%. The specimen comprised CD4+ T cells from blood, cultured in vitro, sampled after SARS-CoV-2 vaccination. Receptors originate from a human donor who had recovered from COVID-19.

V gene TRBV20-1 combines with J gene TRBJ1-1; 7 nucleotides align to TRBD1. The J segment lost 0 bases and the V segment lost 6 bases, leaving 10 bases of the junction unmatched. The germline CDR1 and CDR2 sequences are DFQATT and SNEGSKA (reference sequence). CDR3 length: 15 residues. CDR3 residues: CSANRQGPVNTEAFF. The DNA of the CDR3 is TGCAGTGCGAACCGACAGGGTCCGGTGAACACTGAAGCTTTCTTT.

This clonotype was detected only a few times. The V and J genes are TRBV5-1 and TRBJ2-5; D is unclear. The ends were cut back, 4 bases at V and 5 bases at J, with 15 bases in the middle. This CDR3 has 14 amino acids. Germline CDR1 reads SGHRS; CDR2 reads YFSETQ. CDR3 nucleotide sequence: TGCGCCAGCAGCCTTTTAGGAGTGGCGGAGACCCAGTACTTC. Translated, it gives CASSLLGVAETQYF.

By sample share, this clonotype is medium-sized. This chain joins TRBV5-1 and TRBJ2-1, with 11 positions matching TRBD1. CDR1 and CDR2 (germline): SGHRS, YFSETQ. The CDR3 covers 14 residues. With V trimmed by 4 bases and J by 6 bases, 3 bases remained unmatched. This CDR3 is CASSQGTGGNEQFF. The CDR3 bases are TGCGCCAGCAGCCAGGGGACAGGGGGCAATGAGCAGTTCTTC.

This clonotype was observed a handful of times. The gene calls are TRBV27 and TRBJ1-6, with TRBD1 matching over 9 bases. CDR1 is MNHEY, CDR2 SMNVEV, per germline (reference sequence). V was clipped by 4 bases and J by 6 bases; unmatched bases: 10. The CDR3 totals 17 residues. For the CDR3, the DNA is TGTGCCAGCAGTTCTCCTTCGACAGGGGGGCTTAATTCACCCCTCCACTTT. It is translated as CASSSPSTGGLNSPLHF.

The sample holds a few counts of this clonotype. This chain uses TRBV6-1 with TRBJ2-7, with a possible D match to TRBD1 (6 bases). The CDR3 has 14 amino acids. V was clipped by 0 bases and J by 0 bases, with 6 bases between them. The germline gives CDR1 MNHNS, CDR2 SASEGT. The chain's CDR3 is CASSEAGGSYEQYF. CDR3 DNA: TGTGCCAGCAGTGAAGCAGGGGGCTCCTACGAGCAGTACTTC.

This clonotype was counted only a few times. This chain uses TRBV7-2 with TRBJ2-3; D is uncertain. V lost 5 bases, J lost 5 bases, and 11 bases lay in between. This CDR3 spans 13 amino acids. Germline CDR1 and CDR2: SGHTA and FQGNSA. This CDR3 reads CASSLNMGDTQYF. The CDR3 nucleotides are TGTGCCAGCAGCCTCAACATGGGAGATACGCAGTATTTT.

Here the CDR3 reads CASSPSGGAYTQHF. The CDR3 region has the DNA TGTGCCAGCAGCCCCTCTGGGGGGGCATATACGCAGCATTTT. The rearrangement uses TRBV6-2 or TRBV6-3 and TRBJ2-3; tentative D call: TRBD1 (6 bases). The last part of the DNA fits TRBJ1-5 better; the J call may be wrong. Germline CDR1 MNHEY, CDR2 SVGEGT. The CDR3 covers 14 residues.

V and J are TRBV20-1 and TRBJ2-1; 12 positions match TRBD2. The CDR3 totals 15 residues. V dropped 5 bases and J dropped 9; count of bases not matched to a gene: 11. Germline CDR1 and CDR2: DFQATT and SNEGSKA (reference sequence). The CDR3 coding sequence is TGCAGTGCTGAAAAATCTAGCGGGGGGGCCAGTGAGCAGTTCTTC. Translated: CSAEKSSGGASEQFF.

V usage is TRBV25-1 and J usage is TRBJ2-7; perhaps TRBD2 as D (6 bases). Germline lookup yields CDR1 MGHDK and CDR2 SYGVNS. The CDR3 has 15 amino acids. Trimming pared 1 base from V and 0 bases from J, leaving 10 bases between. CDR3 in DNA: TGTGCCAGCAGTGAATTTGGGGGGTTCTCCTACGAGCAGTACTTC. Protein: CASSEFGGFSYEQYF.

By frequency in the sample, this clonotype is medium-sized. J is TRBJ2-1 and V is TRBV7-9; 11 positions match TRBD2. V lost 7 bases and J lost 12; bases outside the gene matches: 11. This CDR3 has 14 residues. The germline V gene encodes CDR1 SEHNR and CDR2 FQNEAQ (reference sequence). The CDR3 DNA is TGTGCCAGCAAGGGGAGTAGCGGGGGGGCCTGGCAGTTCTTC. Translation gives CASKGSSGGAWQFF.

This clonotype showed up just a few times. This chain joins TRBV24-1 and TRBJ2-3, with 7 bases aligning to TRBD2. Trimming removed 1 base from V and 0 bases from J; junction bases left unmatched: 0. Looked up from germline, CDR1 is KGHDR and CDR2 is SFDVKD. The CDR3 sequence is 15 residues long. CDR3 amino acids: CATSDFSGSTDTQYF. CDR3 DNA: TGTGCCACCAGTGATTTTAGCGGGAGCACAGATACGCAGTATTTT.

By share, this clonotype counts as medium-sized. This sequence joins TRBV19 and TRBJ1-5; 12 bases are shared with TRBD1. Germline-derived CDR1 and CDR2 are LNHDA and SQIVND (reference sequence). Trimming took 5 bases from V and 6 from J; bases not matched to a gene: 5. There are 15 residues in the CDR3. The CDR3 sequence: CASSAGTGGGQPQHF. The DNA of the CDR3 is TGTGCCAGTAGTGCAGGGACAGGGGGCGGTCAGCCCCAGCATTTT.

The gene calls are TRBV2 and TRBJ1-1, with a tentative D call TRBD1 (5 bases). The CDR3 runs 12 residues. Germline CDR1 and CDR2: SNHLY and FYNNEI. Trimming shortened V by 7 bases and J by 1 base, and 7 bases separated the two germline ends. For the CDR3, the DNA is TGTGCCAGCAACAGGAGGAACACTGAAGCTTTCTTT. It codes for CASNRRNTEAFF.

This clonotype was counted only a few times. V is TRBV20-1 and J is TRBJ2-4; 8 bases fit TRBD1. CDR3 size: 17 residues. Germline loops: CDR1 DFQATT, CDR2 SNEGSKA (reference sequence). In DNA, the CDR3 is TGCAGCCTAGGACAGGGAGATAACTGGCTAGCCAAAAACATTCAGTACTTC. Protein: CSLGQGDNWLAKNIQYF.

By proportion, this clonotype is medium-sized. The chain combines TRBV27 with TRBJ2-5; D is tentatively TRBD1 or TRBD2 (5 bases each). This CDR3 has 17 amino acids. V was pared by 4 bases and J by 4 bases, with 22 bases between. Germline values: CDR1 MNHEY, CDR2 SMNVEV (reference sequence). The CDR3 bases are TGTGCCAGCAGTTCATCAGCCCGGGACGGAGACATAGAGACCCAGTACTTC. It encodes CASSSSARDGDIETQYF.

In its sample, this clonotype ranks as medium-sized. The chain recombines TRBV10-3 with TRBJ2-5; D is unresolved. Germline lookup yields CDR1 ENHRY and CDR2 SYGVKD. This CDR3 has 12 amino acids. V gave up 6 bases and J gave up 5 bases, with 10 bases separating them. CDR3 loop: CAIRDTQETQYF. The CDR3 DNA sequence: TGTGCCATCAGGGATACGCAGGAGACCCAGTACTTC.

At least ten counts were recorded for this clonotype. The CDR3, as DNA: TGTGCCAGCAGCTTAGGATACACAGATACGCAGTATTTT. It encodes CASSLGYTDTQYF. The V gene is TRBV7-7, the J gene TRBJ2-3; D remains ambiguous. Per the germline V gene, CDR1 is SSHAT and CDR2 is FNYEAQ (reference sequence). The CDR3 covers 13 residues. V was trimmed by 1 base and J by 2 bases, leaving 4 bases between them.

This clonotype was observed a handful of times. V usage is TRBV29-1 and J usage is TRBJ2-3; 11 bases line up with TRBD2. Per germline, CDR1 SQVTM and CDR2 ANQGSEA. After removal of 7 bases from V and 5 bases from J, the junction contained 5 bases not matched to a gene. CDR3 length: 13 residues. This chain's CDR3 is CSETSGMVDTQYF. CDR3 coding DNA: TGCAGCGAGACTAGCGGGATGGTAGATACGCAGTATTTT.

This sequence joins TRBV28 and TRBJ1-1; 7 bases map to TRBD1. V was clipped by 5 bases and J by 3 bases; unmatched bases: 18. Germline V gene data show CDR1 as MDHEN and CDR2 as SYDVKM. This CDR3 spans 18 amino acids. The CDR3 is CASSAHATTGRRDTEAFF. For the CDR3, the DNA is TGTGCCAGCAGTGCCCACGCCACGACAGGGCGGAGGGACACTGAAGCTTTCTTT.

This clonotype is medium-sized (0.01 to 0.1%) in the sample. The rearrangement joins TRBV20-1 to TRBJ2-1; 8 bases map to TRBD2. This CDR3 is 14 amino acids long. CDR1 DFQATT and CDR2 SNEGSKA come from the germline V gene (reference sequence). V shed 3 bases, J shed 7 bases, and the junction held 8 bases outside the gene matches. The CDR3 is CSARRREAPNEQFF. DNA of the CDR3: TGCAGTGCTAGGCGGCGGGAGGCCCCGAATGAGCAGTTCTTC.

In this sample, this clonotype turned up a few times. The V gene is TRBV25-1, the J gene TRBJ2-5; weak D call: TRBD1 (5 bases). Germline CDR1 MGHDK, CDR2 SYGVNS. V was pared by 1 base and J by 3 bases, with 9 bases between. The CDR3 sequence is 14 residues long. CDR3 residues: CASSEWGREETQYF. The CDR3 DNA sequence: TGTGCCAGCAGTGAATGGGGCAGGGAAGAGACCCAGTACTTC.

This clonotype is judged medium-sized. J is TRBJ2-6 and V is TRBV20-1, with D perhaps TRBD2 (6 bases). This CDR3 region has 15 residues. Germline loops: CDR1 DFQATT, CDR2 SNEGSKA (reference sequence). The ends were cut back, 6 bases at V and 1 base at J, with 13 bases in the middle. As DNA, the CDR3 is TGCAGTGCCCATGTGGGGGGTTCTGGGGCCAACGTCCTGACTTTC. It codes for CSAHVGGSGANVLTF.

The V and J genes are TRBV12-3 or TRBV12-4 and TRBJ1-1; D unresolved. This CDR3 region has 16 residues. V gave up 0 bases and J gave up 5 bases, with 16 bases separating them. CDR3 sequence (DNA): TGTGCCAGCAGTTTAGCCCCCGGAATGGGTCGGACTGAAGCTTTCTTT. Translation gives CASSLAPGMGRTEAFF.

This clonotype counts as medium-sized. This rearrangement joins TRBV7-8 to TRBJ1-2; TRBD1 aligns across 9 bases. CDR1 SGHVS and CDR2 FQNEAQ come from the germline V gene. With V trimmed by 5 bases and J by 0 bases, 7 bases remained unmatched. CDR3 length: 16 residues. The CDR3 DNA follows: TGTGCCAGCAGCCCTACAGGGGGCGCTTCTAACTATGGCTACACCTTC. It codes for CASSPTGGASNYGYTF.

This clonotype is categorized as medium-sized. The genes are TRBV20-1 and TRBJ2-7; tentatively, D is TRBD1 or TRBD2 (5 bases each). The V gene's germline CDR1 is DFQATT and CDR2 SNEGSKA (reference sequence). The CDR3 extends over 15 amino acids. The ends were cut back, 5 bases at V and 6 bases at J, with 23 bases in the middle. The DNA for the CDR3 is TGCAGTGCTGGAAGATCTGGGGACCGCCGCGGCGAGCAGTACTTC. Its translation is CSAGRSGDRRGEQYF.

This clonotype was counted between two and nine times. The rearrangement joins TRBV6-1 to TRBJ2-7; no reliable D call. Germline CDR1 is MNHNS and CDR2 is SASEGT. The CDR3 contains 14 residues. Trimming left V 8 bases short and J 5 bases short, with 19 bases between. Here the CDR3 DNA reads TGTGCCAGCTCTCTTAAGGACGTTTACCACGAGCAGTACTTC. Protein product: CASSLKDVYHEQYF.

This clonotype has a single count. The chain uses TRBV21-1 and TRBJ1-6; TRBD1 is taken as the D call from the table, unchecked against the DNA. TRBV21-1 has pseudogene status. This CDR3 comprises 18 residues. CDR3 protein: CASSSSVEGTVGNSPLHF. CDR3 DNA: TGTGCCAGCAGCTCCTCCGTAGAAGGGACAGTAGGTAATTCACCCCTCCACTTT.

This clonotype was observed many times. The chain combines TRBV20-1 with TRBJ1-2, with D possibly TRBD1 on 5 matching bases. Trimming took off 0 bases at V and 1 base at J, with 18 bases between the two ends. Germline V gives CDR1 DFQATT, CDR2 SNEGSKA (reference sequence). The length of the CDR3 is 17 residues. The CDR3 region has the DNA TGCAGTGCTAGAGATCAAGGCAGGGAAAGGTTTAACTATGGCTACACCTTC. It encodes CSARDQGRERFNYGYTF.

The genes are TRBV20-1 and TRBJ2-7; TRBD2 agrees at 11 bases. This CDR3 contains 15 residues. V lost 0 bases, J lost 1 base, and 2 bases stayed unmatched. Per germline, CDR1 DFQATT and CDR2 SNEGSKA (reference sequence). The CDR3 nucleotides are TGCAGTGCTAGAGAACTAGCGGGAGATTCCTACGAGCAGTACTTC. Protein product: CSARELAGDSYEQYF.

This clonotype is categorized as medium-sized. The V and J genes are TRBV7-2 and TRBJ1-5, with a possible D match to TRBD1 (6 bases). V was clipped by 5 bases and J by 0 bases, with 14 bases between them. Germline CDR1 and CDR2: SGHTA and FQGNSA. The CDR3 length is 16 residues. The CDR3 DNA sequence: TGTGCCAGCAGCCCTGGACAGAGCTATAGCAATCAGCCCCAGCATTTT. Translated, it gives CASSPGQSYSNQPQHF.

This clonotype was observed a handful of times. The chain has TRBV4-1 and TRBJ1-5; TRBD1 agrees at 9 bases. CDR3 length: 17 amino acids. Germline trimming cut 2 bases from V and 3 bases from J; bases unmatched to any gene: 8. The germline CDR1 and CDR2 sequences are MGHRA and YSYEKL. CDR3 residues: CASSQSETGGLNQPQHF. CDR3 nucleotide sequence: TGCGCCAGCAGCCAAAGTGAAACAGGGGGCCTCAATCAGCCCCAGCATTTT.

By sample share, this clonotype is medium-sized. The chain links TRBV15 to TRBJ2-5, with TRBD1 matching over 9 bases. This CDR3 region has 18 residues. V lost 2 bases to trimming and J lost 5 bases; unmatched junction nucleotides: 15. From germline, CDR1 is LNHNV and CDR2 YYDKDF (reference sequence). CDR3 sequence: CATSRSYPGTGSDETQYF. DNA of the CDR3: TGTGCCACCAGCAGATCCTACCCGGGGACAGGGAGCGACGAGACCCAGTACTTC.